Below, 8 T cell receptor beta chains from the same sample are listed, as sequenced in a study of shared clonotypes between healthy human individuals. CD45RO-negative cells were positively selected for CCR7, leaving out terminally differentiated effector memory CD45RA+ cells. Produced via immunoSEQ multiplex PCR; TCRdb's table is partial and in-frame only. The table includes millions of clones, about 93% detected once. Sample: naive CD8+ T cells from PBMCs. These receptors were taken from a man aged 18-30 years in good health. Some clones in this sample may be carry-over from other donors' samples.

The chain carries TRBV28 and TRBJ1-2; D remains ambiguous. The CDR3 consists of 14 residues. Germline CDR1 and CDR2: MDHEN and SYDVKM. Trimming cost V 4 bases and J 8 bases, with 17 bases left between them. As DNA, the CDR3 is TGTGCCAGCAGTTACAAATTTCGGGGTGAGGGCTACACCTTC. The encoded protein is CASSYKFRGEGYTF.

The chain recombines TRBV27 with TRBJ2-7; no clear D gene. Deletions cut 5 bases from V and 0 bases from J, with 17 bases between. CDR1 and CDR2 (germline): MNHEY, SMNVEV (reference sequence). This CDR3 is built from 16 residues. The CDR3 DNA reads as TGTGCCAGCAGTCCCCTCCCGACGGTGAGCTCCTACGAGCAGTACTTC. This gives the protein CASSPLPTVSSYEQYF.

The J gene is TRBJ2-7, the V gene TRBV19; 11 nucleotides line up with TRBD2. The CDR3 covers 18 residues. CDR1 is LNHDA, CDR2 SQIVND, per germline (reference sequence). V shed 6 bases and J 3 bases; nucleotides not matched to a gene: 16. The CDR3 sequence is CASRVGLAGGLGIYEQYF. The CDR3 DNA reads as TGTGCCAGTAGGGTCGGGCTAGCGGGAGGTCTGGGTATCTACGAGCAGTACTTC.

This chain links TRBV15 with TRBJ2-5; D may be TRBD1 or TRBD2 (7 bases each). This CDR3 comprises 16 residues. The V gene lost 2 bases and the J gene lost 2 bases, with 15 bases spanning the gap. The germline V gene encodes CDR1 LNHNV and CDR2 YYDKDF (reference sequence). The CDR3 DNA reads as TGTGCCACCAGCAGATCAGGGGAGGGGGCACAAGAGACCCAGTACTTC. Protein: CATSRSGEGAQETQYF.

In this sample, this clone turned up once. The chain joins TRBV5-6 to TRBJ1-2; D unclear. Germline V gene sequence: CDR1 SGHDT, CDR2 YYEEEE. V lost 0 bases and J lost 2, with 8 bases in between. CDR3 length equals 14 residues. The CDR3 coding sequence is TGTGCCAGCAGCTTGGAGTCGGGGAACTATGGCTACACCTTC. This translates into CASSLESGNYGYTF.

The chain is built from TRBV4-1 and TRBJ2-3; 13 positions agree with TRBD2. The CDR3 sequence is 16 residues long. CDR1 MGHRA and CDR2 YSYEKL come from the germline V gene. After removal of 6 bases from V and 6 bases from J, the junction contained 9 bases not matched to a gene. Written as DNA, the CDR3 is TGCGCCAGCAGACCTCGGACTAGCGGGGGCTTGGATACGCAGTATTTT. Its protein is CASRPRTSGGLDTQYF.

The rearrangement uses TRBV14 and TRBJ2-3; 7 positions match TRBD1. Trimming removed 5 bases from V and 3 bases from J; junction bases left unmatched: 11. This CDR3 is built from 16 residues. Per germline, CDR1 SGHDN and CDR2 FVKESK. As DNA, the CDR3 is TGTGCCAGCAGCGATCGGACAGGTGGGGGTACAGATACGCAGTATTTT. It codes for CASSDRTGGGTDTQYF.

This chain joins TRBV9 and TRBJ2-2, with D perhaps being TRBD1 or TRBD2 (5 bases each). V lost 4 bases to trimming and J lost 1 base, with 11 bases between them. Germline loops: CDR1 SGDLS, CDR2 YYNGEE. The CDR3 has 15 amino acids. The CDR3 DNA sequence: TGTGCCAGCAGCCTACGGGACGGGAACACCGGGGAGCTGTTTTTT. It translates to CASSLRDGNTGELFF.